A selection of T cell receptor beta chains follows, all from one sample in a study of blood T cell repertoires in COVID-19. The data were produced by immunoSEQ multiplex PCR, yet TCRdb's version contains in-frame clones alone and is incomplete. The sample shows around 200,000 clones, around 80% of them seen only once. Input material: peripheral blood. The receptors originated from a woman aged 40 to 49 with COVID-19, enrolled during active disease. Both conserved end residues are part of each CDR3. A D gene is named only where the DNA matches it firmly. Clone sizes are given selectively: once, few, many, or a class where the clone is expanded.

clone_size | j_call | v_call | d_call | cdr3_aa | cdr3_nt
. | TRBJ2-7 | TRBV27 | . | CANRDEQYF | TGTGCCAACCGGGACGAGCAGTACTTC
. | TRBJ2-2 | TRBV19 | TRBD2 | CASSMGSGGAGELFF | TGTGCCAGTAGTATGGGTAGCGGGGGGGCCGGGGAGCTGTTTTTT
. | TRBJ1-2 | TRBV27 | TRBD1 | CASRIQGRGYGYTF | TGTGCCAGCAGGATACAGGGGAGAGGCTATGGCTACACCTTC
. | TRBJ2-1 | TRBV7-3 | TRBD2 | CASSLNPSGSSYNEQFF | TGTGCCAGCAGTCTTAACCCTAGCGGGAGCTCCTACAATGAGCAGTTCTTC
. | TRBJ2-1 | TRBV10-3 | . | CAISFGGSYNEQFF | TGTGCCATCAGTTTCGGGGGCTCCTACAATGAGCAGTTCTTC
few | TRBJ2-7 | TRBV19 | TRBD2 | CASSIAAGGPNEQYF | TGTGCCAGTAGTATAGCGGCGGGAGGGCCCAACGAGCAGTACTTC
. | TRBJ1-2 | TRBV7-2 | . | CASSPEPGYGYTF | TGTGCCAGCAGCCCTGAGCCGGGTTATGGCTACACCTTC
. | TRBJ2-3 | TRBV7-9 | TRBD2 | CASTHTLAVPGDTQYF | TGTGCCAGCACCCATACTCTAGCGGTACCCGGGGATACGCAGTATTTT
. | TRBJ1-2 | TRBV6-5 | TRBD1 | CASSQGWQGDWGYTF | TGTGCCAGCAGCCAGGGCTGGCAGGGGGATTGGGGCTACACCTTC
. | TRBJ1-5 | TRBV5-6 | TRBD1 | CASSTRDRSSNQPQHF | TGTGCCAGCAGCACCCGGGACAGAAGTAGCAATCAGCCCCAGCATTTT